This TCR beta chain was recorded in a study of cytomegalovirus exposure and HLA in healthy donors. It was with 60 Vbeta and 13 Jbeta primers that the PCR ran. Clones were read by immunoSEQ multiplex PCR, and TCRdb kept only the in-frame ones, dropping some. The sample records around 160,000 clones, around four fifths being singletons. With V trimmed by 8 bases and J by 9 bases, 7 bases remained unmatched. CDR1 and CDR2 (germline): MNHNY, SVGAGI (reference sequence). CDR3 length: 13 residues. The material sequenced was PBMCs. The clonotype was recovered from a male donor in good health and CMV-seropositive. The V gene is TRBV6-6, the J gene TRBJ1-4; TRBD1 matches at 9 bases. The CDR3 DNA follows: TGTGCCAGCGACGAACAGGGGGCGAAAAAACTGTTTTTT. Translated, it gives CASDEQGAKKLFF.